The clone carrying this TCR beta chain was observed a few times. Its target is not known. The data are from a study of cytomegalovirus exposure and HLA in healthy donors. Study-level points and caveats: It was assumed in the presence/absence analyses that sequencing depth was roughly uniform across donors.

The length of the CDR3 is 14 residues. J gave up 2 bases and V 4 bases, and 3 bases lay outside the gene matches. Germline CDR1 and CDR2: MNHNS and SASEGT. Use of 60 Vbeta and 13 Jbeta primers characterized the PCR. Clones were sequenced by immunoSEQ multiplex PCR, and TCRdb holds only the in-frame ones, with some missing. The sample gives 150,000 to 200,000 clones, about 13% of which show up once; approximately 7.8% is in the top ten. The sample consisted of PBMCs. The J gene is TRBJ1-2, the V gene TRBV6-1; 8 positions match TRBD1. The receptor was isolated from a man aged 50 to 60 in good health and CMV-seropositive. CDR3 DNA sequence: TGTGCCAGCAGTGGGGCAGGGGGCAACTATGGCTACACCTTC. It encodes CASSGAGGNYGYTF.